This paragraph reports one TCR beta chain. Its antigen is not known. The data belong to a study of response to subunit inactivated influenza vaccine. TCRdb reanalysed the RT-PCR reads using MiXCR and keeps one entry per CDR3 protein. Of 500,000 to 600,000 distinct CDR3 sequences in the sample, 12% were seen once. Overall study results and limits: Researchers suggested that each seasonal influenza vaccination recruits few new T cells.

The sequencing here drew on PBMCs from blood, taken on the day of vaccination. The source of this sequence is a man aged 45-65 years who received an inactivated influenza vaccine.

CDR3 sequence reads: CASSPGDRVHNEQFF. For the CDR3, the DNA is TGTGCCAGTAGTCCGGGGGACAGGGTACACAATGAGCAGTTCTTC. This chain uses TRBV19 with TRBJ2-1; TRBD1 agrees at 9 bases. This CDR3 is built from 15 residues. Germline trimming cut 5 bases from V and 5 bases from J; bases unmatched to any gene: 7. The V gene's germline CDR1 is LNHDA and CDR2 SQIVND (reference sequence).